Listed here are 25 T cell receptor beta chains from one sample, sequenced in a study of cytomegalovirus exposure and HLA in healthy donors. PCR was performed using 60 Vbeta and 13 Jbeta primers. TCRdb keeps only in-frame clones here, not all; method: immunoSEQ multiplex PCR. Here the sample spans 60,000 or so clones, 77% being singletons. Sequenced input: PBMCs. These receptors were obtained from a female donor in good health and CMV-seronegative.

The gene calls are TRBV18 and TRBJ2-1, with 9 bases aligning to TRBD2. V shed 1 base, J shed 4 bases, and the junction held 5 bases outside the gene matches. The CDR3 consists of 16 residues. Germline CDR1 KGHSH, CDR2 LQKENI. The CDR3 region has the DNA TGTGCCAGCTCACCACTGGATAGCGGGAGTTACAATGAGCAGTTCTTC. Amino acid sequence: CASSPLDSGSYNEQFF.

The rearrangement links TRBV25-1 to TRBJ1-2; D gene ambiguous. V lost 0 bases and J lost 5, with 4 bases in between. This CDR3 comprises 12 residues. Germline V gene data show CDR1 as MGHDK and CDR2 as SYGVNS. Written as DNA, the CDR3 is TGTGCCAGCAGTGAATACATGTATGGCTACACCTTC. The encoded protein is CASSEYMYGYTF.

The chain couples TRBV2 to TRBJ2-7; the D is unclear. From germline, CDR1 is SNHLY and CDR2 FYNNEI. This CDR3 comprises 12 residues. Trimming left V 8 bases short and J 5 bases short, with 13 bases between. CDR3 sequence (DNA): TGTGCCAGCGGGCAGGTATTCGACGAGCAGTACTTC. It is translated as CASGQVFDEQYF.

V gene TRBV28 combines with J gene TRBJ1-2; TRBD1 might be the D (5 bases). The CDR3 is 14 amino acids. Trimming removed 7 bases at V and 6 bases at J, with 18 bases between. The germline V gene has CDR1 MDHEN and CDR2 SYDVKM. The DNA for the CDR3 is TGTGCCAGCACCCCTATAGTGGGGGAGGATGGCTACACCTTC. Translating it yields CASTPIVGEDGYTF.

The V call is TRBV11-2, the J call TRBJ1-5; 7 bases map to TRBD1. V shed 5 bases, J shed 2 bases, and the junction held 9 bases outside the gene matches. The CDR3 is made up of 16 amino acids. Germline V CDR1 and CDR2: SGHAT, FQNNGV. CDR3 DNA sequence: TGTGCCAGCAGCCCCCAGACAGGGCTGGGCAATCAGCCCCAGCATTTT. Translating it yields CASSPQTGLGNQPQHF. Complete variable domain (other parts from reference TRBV11-2 and TRBJ1-5): EAGVAQSPRYKIIEKRQSVAFWCNPISGHATLYWYQQILGQGPKLLIQFQNNGVVDDSQLPKDRFSAERLKGVDSTLKIQPAKLEDSAVYLCASSPQTGLGNQPQHFGDGTRLSIL.

The gene calls are TRBV6-5 and TRBJ2-2; perhaps TRBD2 as D (5 bases). The CDR3 covers 15 residues. Looked up from germline, CDR1 is MNHEY and CDR2 is SVGAGI. Deletions cut 6 bases from V and 1 base from J, with 12 bases between. The CDR3 spells CASSRGGRNTGELFF. In DNA, the CDR3 is TGTGCCAGCAGCCGCGGAGGTCGGAACACCGGGGAGCTGTTTTTT.

DNA of the CDR3: TGCGCCAGCAGCCTTGGGCGCGCAGAGACCCAGTACTTC. Protein sequence: CASSLGRAETQYF. V and J are TRBV5-1 and TRBJ2-5, with D unresolved. This CDR3 has 13 amino acids. The V gene's germline CDR1 is SGHRS and CDR2 YFSETQ. Trimming removed 4 bases at V and 4 bases at J, with 11 bases between.

This chain links TRBV13 with TRBJ2-5; maybe TRBD1 (6 bases). The last part of the DNA fits TRBJ2-7 better; the J call may be wrong. CDR3 length equals 14 residues. CDR1 and CDR2 (germline): PRHDT, FYEKMQ (reference sequence). The CDR3, as DNA: TGTGCCAGCAGCTCCGACAGGAGCTCCTACGAGCAGTACTTC. Translation: CASSSDRSSYEQYF.

V usage is TRBV18 and J usage is TRBJ1-4; D is perhaps TRBD1 (5 bases). Germline CDR1 KGHSH, CDR2 LQKENI. The CDR3 sequence is 13 residues long. V was clipped by 6 bases and J by 4 bases, with 9 bases between them. The CDR3 bases are TGTGCCAGCTCGCGCGACAGTAATGAAAAACTGTTTTTT. It translates to CASSRDSNEKLFF. Together with reference TRBV18 and TRBJ1-4, the CDR3 gives the full variable domain: NAGVMQNPRHLVRRRGQEARLRCSPMKGHSHVYWYRQLPEEGLKFMVYLQKENIIDESGMPKERFSAEFPKEGPSILRIQQVVRGDSAAYFCASSRDSNEKLFFGSGTQLSVL.

The chain is built from TRBV7-8 and TRBJ2-3; 12 positions match TRBD2. This CDR3 is 17 amino acids long. Germline V CDR1 and CDR2: SGHVS, FQNEAQ. The trim removed 5 bases at V and 4 bases at J, leaving 10 bases unmatched. The CDR3 sequence: CASSNRLAGALADTQYF. The CDR3, as DNA: TGTGCCAGCAGCAACAGACTAGCGGGGGCCCTCGCAGATACGCAGTATTTT.

J is TRBJ2-7 and V is TRBV10-2; 8 bases are shared with TRBD2. The CDR3 spans 15 residues. The trim removed 7 bases at V and 6 bases at J, leaving 14 bases unmatched. The germline gives CDR1 WSHSY, CDR2 SAAADI. The CDR3 loop is CASKPGTSFSREQYF. CDR3 nucleotide sequence: TGCGCCAGCAAGCCCGGGACTAGTTTCTCCCGCGAGCAGTACTTC.

This rearrangement joins TRBV19 to TRBJ2-3, with D possibly being TRBD2 (7 bases). V was shortened by 6 bases and J by 3 bases, with 10 bases between the two germline ends. Germline loops: CDR1 LNHDA, CDR2 SQIVND (reference sequence). The length of the CDR3 is 13 residues. Here the CDR3 reads CASRGGATDTQYF. Written as DNA, the CDR3 is TGTGCCAGTAGGGGGGGGGCAACAGATACGCAGTATTTT.

V is TRBV28 and J is TRBJ2-6; tentative D call: TRBD1 (6 bases). The germline V gene encodes CDR1 MDHEN and CDR2 SYDVKM. The V end lost 11 bases, the J end lost 0 bases, and 32 bases lay between the germline ends. There are 21 residues in the CDR3. CDR3 in amino acids: CASWGYTTGSRIDSGANVLTF. The CDR3 nucleotides read TGTGCCTCTTGGGGTTACACGACAGGTTCCCGCATCGACTCTGGGGCCAACGTCCTGACTTTC.

V and J are TRBV7-2 and TRBJ2-1, with TRBD2 identical over 8 bases. Trimming removed 4 bases from V and 6 bases from J; junction bases left unmatched: 2. Germline V lookup: CDR1 SGHTA, CDR2 FQGNSA. The CDR3 loop spans 13 amino acids. The CDR3 is CASSYSGGNEQFF. The CDR3 DNA reads TGTGCCAGCAGCTACAGCGGGGGCAATGAGCAGTTCTTC. The entire variable domain, with the rest obtained from reference TRBV7-2 and TRBJ2-1, is as follows: GAGVSQSPSNKVTEKGKDVELRCDPISGHTALYWYRQSLGQGLEFLIYFQGNSAPDKSGLPSDRFSAERTGGSVSTLTIQRTQQEDSAVYLCASSYSGGNEQFFGPGTRLTVL.

Comments on this clone: At one of its ends the junction is not consistent with the germline gene, which may arise from a read error. The chain employs TRBV5-1 and TRBJ1-2; the match to TRBD1 covers 7 bases. CDR1 and CDR2 from the germline V gene are SGHRS and YFSETQ. The CDR3 spans 14 residues. The CDR3 loop reads CASSLGRDRAQEAF. The DNA of the CDR3 is TGCGCCAGCAGCTTGGGGCGGGACAGAGCCCAGGAGGCCTTC.

The rearrangement uses TRBV7-9 and TRBJ1-4, with a possible D match to TRBD1 (5 bases). Germline CDR1 reads SEHNR; CDR2 reads FQNEAQ (reference sequence). CDR3 size: 14 residues. Trimming pared 1 base from V and 8 bases from J, leaving 11 bases between. CDR3 sequence: CASSLGRGREKLFF. CDR3 sequence (DNA): TGTGCCAGCAGCTTAGGAAGGGGTCGCGAAAAACTGTTTTTT.

A remark on this clone: The junction departs from germline at one end; a sequencing error may be responsible. The chain recombines TRBV27 with TRBJ2-1; D call uncertain. Germline assignment: CDR1 MNHEY and CDR2 SMNVEV (reference sequence). The CDR3 has 14 residues. DNA of the CDR3: TGCTTTACCCGCCGGGTACCTTCCTACAATGAGCAGTTCTTC. Its translation is CFTRRVPSYNEQFF.

V and J are TRBV6-7 and TRBJ1-1, with a weak D call TRBD1 (5 bases). TRBV6-7 is an ORF, and what it does is uncertain. The CDR3 loop spans 12 amino acids. CDR3 bases: TGTGCGGGGTCGGGGGAAAACACTGAAGCTTTCTTT. This gives the protein CAGSGENTEAFF.

In this sample, this clone turned up a few times. The V gene is TRBV6-5, the J gene TRBJ1-4; D is perhaps TRBD1 (6 bases). V lost 6 bases to trimming and J lost 3 bases, with 11 bases between them. Germline V CDR1 and CDR2: MNHEY, SVGAGI. CDR3 length: 14 amino acids. CDR3: CASSPRGSNEKLFF. In nucleotides, the CDR3 is TGTGCCAGCAGCCCCAGGGGCTCTAATGAAAAACTGTTTTTT.

In DNA form, the CDR3 reads TGTGCCAGCAGCCCCACAGGGGCGAGGGAGACCCAGTACTTC. The encoded protein is CASSPTGARETQYF. The chain is built from TRBV14 and TRBJ2-5, with 7 bases fitting TRBD1. The CDR3 length is 14 residues. Germline CDR1 is SGHDN and CDR2 is FVKESK. Unmatched junction bases numbered 7, after V lost 4 bases and J lost 5 bases.

CDR3 nucleotides: TGTGCCAGCAGTGTGGGACAGGGGAATAATTCACCCCTCCACTTT. It yields the protein CASSVGQGNNSPLHF. The gene calls are TRBV2 and TRBJ1-6, with TRBD1 identical over 10 bases. The trim removed 4 bases at V and 5 bases at J, leaving 2 bases unmatched. The CDR3 extends over 15 amino acids. Germline V lookup: CDR1 SNHLY, CDR2 FYNNEI. Full variable domain (missing parts from reference TRBV2 and TRBJ1-6): EPEVTQTPSHQVTQMGQEVILRCVPISNHLYFYWYRQILGQKVEFLVSFYNNEISEKSEIFDDQFSVERPDGSNFTLKIRSTKLEDSAMYFCASSVGQGNNSPLHFGNGTRLTVT.

The chain recombines TRBV2 with TRBJ1-6; 9 bases are shared with TRBD1. CDR3 size: 13 residues. V shed 5 bases, J shed 10 bases, and the junction held 3 bases outside the gene matches. Germline CDR1 SNHLY, CDR2 FYNNEI. The CDR3 DNA is TGTGCCAGCAGTACAGGGGGCGGATCACCCCTCCACTTT. Its translation is CASSTGGGSPLHF.

The V and J genes are TRBV7-6 and TRBJ1-1; 9 nucleotides agree with TRBD1. This CDR3 is 14 amino acids long. After removal of 5 bases from V and 7 bases from J, the junction contained 8 bases not matched to a gene. Germline V CDR1 and CDR2: SGHVS, FNYEAQ. CDR3 sequence: CASSPGQGYGEAFF. The DNA for the CDR3 is TGTGCCAGCAGCCCGGGACAGGGTTACGGTGAAGCTTTCTTT.

This clone appeared once. V usage is TRBV7-8 and J usage is TRBJ2-5, with a possible D match to TRBD1 (6 bases). Trimming stripped 4 bases from V and 1 base from J, with 19 bases between. CDR1 is SGHVS and CDR2 is FQNEAQ in the germline V gene. The length of the CDR3 is 17 residues. CDR3 DNA: TGTGCCAGCAGCTCCCGACACAGGGTCCCCTTCCAAGAGACCCAGTACTTC. It specifies CASSSRHRVPFQETQYF.

The CDR3 loop reads CASSPLAGGTDTQYF. The CDR3 DNA follows: TGTGCCAGCAGTCCTCTAGCGGGGGGCACAGATACGCAGTATTTT. The chain is built from TRBV5-6 and TRBJ2-3; 10 positions agree with TRBD2. CDR3 size: 15 residues. Per the germline V gene, CDR1 is SGHDT and CDR2 is YYEEEE. Trimming cost V 5 bases and J 1 base; bases outside gene matches: 4.